The sequence of this T cell receptor (beta chain) was determined in a study of blood T cells in healthy people across ages. Findings of the study overall: Expanded clonotype shifts may have been confounded, as the donors had an unknown CMV status.

A J-beta primer mix and a sample-barcoded 5' primer were used in a second PCR of roughly 6 to 11 cycles. TCRdb re-called the 5' RACE reads through MiXCR, storing one row per CDR3 protein. The table includes about 1.4 million distinct CDR3 sequences, 55% to 75% detected once. The CDR3 has 14 residues. From germline, CDR1 is SNHLY and CDR2 FYNNEI. V was pared by 7 bases and J by 4 bases, with 16 bases between. In regard to this clonotype: What it binds is unknown.

Healthy Russian Caucasian donors spanned ages about 6 to 100 years. This chain connects TRBV2 to TRBJ1-2, with D maybe TRBD1 (5 bases). Sequencing input: blood. This receptor was identified in a man in his late teens or twenties in good health. The CDR3 nucleotides are TGTGCCAGCACATCCGGCAGGGCTACCTATGGCTACACCTTC. Translation: CASTSGRATYGYTF.